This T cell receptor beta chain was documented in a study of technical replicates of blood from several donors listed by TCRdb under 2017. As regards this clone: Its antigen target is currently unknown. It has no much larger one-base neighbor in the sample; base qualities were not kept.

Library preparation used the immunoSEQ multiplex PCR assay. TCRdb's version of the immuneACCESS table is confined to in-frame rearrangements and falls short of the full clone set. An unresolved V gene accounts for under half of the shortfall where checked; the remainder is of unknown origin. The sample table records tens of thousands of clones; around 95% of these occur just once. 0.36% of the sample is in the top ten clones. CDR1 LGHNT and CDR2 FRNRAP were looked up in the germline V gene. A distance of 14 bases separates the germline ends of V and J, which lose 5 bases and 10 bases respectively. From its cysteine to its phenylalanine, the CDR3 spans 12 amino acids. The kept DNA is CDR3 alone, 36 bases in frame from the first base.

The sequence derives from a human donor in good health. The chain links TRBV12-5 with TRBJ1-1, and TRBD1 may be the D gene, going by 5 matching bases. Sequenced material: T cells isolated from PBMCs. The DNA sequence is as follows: TGTGCTAGTGGTCCCCCGAGCCAGGGAGCTTTCTTT. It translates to CASGPPSQGAFF. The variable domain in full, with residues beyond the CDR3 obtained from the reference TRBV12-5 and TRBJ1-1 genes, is DARVTQTPRHKVTEMGQEVTMRCQPILGHNTVFWYRQTMMQGLELLAYFRNRAPLDDSGMPKDRFSAEMPDATLATLKIQPSEPRDSAVYFCASGPPSQGAFFGQGTRLTVV.